Detailed here is one T cell receptor beta chain. Its antigen remains unidentified. No qualities accompany the bases; no much larger clone lies one base away. Total RNA was extracted from the cultured T cells with TRIzol reagent. TCRbeta libraries were amplified from RNA using 5' rapid amplification of cDNA ends (5'RACE). Before sequencing, Qubit, an Agilent instrument, and quantitative PCR were used to check library concentration and integrity. Qualified libraries were sequenced on Illumina HiSeq or MiSeq by a commercial service provider. Regarding the original processing steps: TCR sequences in each sample were identified using MiXCR version 1.8.2. For a clone to count as qualified, its CDR3 had to be longer than four amino acids, its nucleotide length had to be in-frame, and the clone could not contain a stop codon. A read containing the complete CDR3 structure was defined as an effective read. Expanded clones were validated by RT-PCR with 24 Vbeta primers, GeneScan spectratyping, and Sanger sequencing. The raw public data were reprocessed by TCRdb itself: fastp quality trimming at Q25, MiXCR clonotype calling, in-frame beta chains only. Identical CDR3 protein sequences are pooled into one entry, listed with their most common genes and DNA. In this record, the V and J calls reflect TCRdb's handling and not the investigators' own analysis. A total of roughly 15,000 distinct CDR3 sequences appear in this sample, 39% of them only once. The ten largest clones represent roughly 8.7% of the sample.

The germline V gene (reference sequence) sets CDR1 to LGHDT and CDR2 to YNNKEL. Trimmed from V: 6 bases; trimmed from J: 5 bases; junction bases lacking a gene match: 8. There are 15 amino acids in the CDR3, from cysteine to phenylalanine inclusive. Kept here is only the CDR3 DNA, which spans 45 bases and is read in frame from base 1. CD3+ T cells were initially rested overnight at roughly 2.7 million cells/mL in RPMI 1640 lacking fetal bovine serum. CD3+ T cells were isolated from PBMCs with MACS immunomagnetic beads following the manufacturer's instructions. These data belong to a study of T cell repertoires and leukemia-associated antigens (dated by TCRdb to between 2018 and 2021). For context, the study as a whole: Around 15 million effective reads were obtained overall, with each sample giving about 5.1 to 6.6 million read pairs and about 3.3 to 5.0 million effective reads. In vitro peptide stimulation of healthy T cells was used with the aim of identifying the antigen recognized by a TCR Vbeta21 clone previously found in CML patients.

Summary of the overall study and its limitations: Direct testing of the expanded clones' antigen specificity and function was not done, and further investigation was required. Numbers of Vbeta genes (about 59), Jbeta genes (14), VDJ rearrangements and unique CDR3s did not differ significantly among the four groups.

The specimen sequenced was CD3+ T cells sorted from blood and cultured. The TCR was taken from a female donor in good health. The V gene is TRBV3-1 and the J gene is TRBJ2-2, with TRBD1 matching 8 junction bases. For the CDR3, the sequence is CASRNTGGWTGELFF. The DNA sequence is given as TGTGCCAGCAGGAATACAGGGGGATGGACCGGGGAGCTGTTTTTT. Supplemented by the reference TRBV3-1 and TRBJ2-2 proteins around the CDR3, the complete variable domain is DTAVSQTPKYLVTQMGNDKSIKCEQNLGHDTMYWYKQDSKKFLKIMFSYNNKELIINETVPNRFSPKSPDKAHLNLHINSLELGDSAVYFCASRNTGGWTGELFFGEGSRLTVL.